Listed below are T cell receptor beta chains from one sample, sequenced in a study of technical replicates of blood from several donors. Profiled with immunoSEQ multiplex PCR; TCRdb holds only in-frame clones, not every one. The sample lists about 97,000 clones; roughly 96% were seen once. Specimen: T cells isolated from PBMCs. The source is a human donor in good health. Both conserved end residues are trimmed from each CDR3. Fields, in order: J gene, V gene, D gene, CDR3 protein. D genes are given only for firm matches.

j_gene: TRBJ2-2; v_gene: TRBV11-3; d_gene: TRBD1; CDR3aa: ASSFPHRGHTGELF
j_gene: TRBJ1-2; v_gene: TRBV19; d_gene: NA; CDR3aa: ASRTGFDYGYT
j_gene: TRBJ1-5; v_gene: TRBV5-1; d_gene: TRBD1; CDR3aa: ASSPGTGETQPQH
j_gene: TRBJ2-1; v_gene: TRBV7-9; d_gene: TRBD2; CDR3aa: ASSLGLVNEQF
j_gene: TRBJ2-3; v_gene: TRBV2; d_gene: TRBD2; CDR3aa: ASSVELAGRSTDTQY
j_gene: TRBJ2-1; v_gene: TRBV21-1; d_gene: NA; CDR3aa: ASSKVLAGSSYNEQF
j_gene: TRBJ1-2; v_gene: TRBV11-2; d_gene: NA; CDR3aa: ASSLEGGRAIGNYGYT
j_gene: TRBJ2-1; v_gene: TRBV30; d_gene: NA; CDR3aa: AWTKTSTYNEQF
j_gene: TRBJ1-5; v_gene: TRBV2; d_gene: NA; CDR3aa: ASTIAPNQPQH
j_gene: TRBJ2-1; v_gene: TRBV7-3; d_gene: NA; CDR3aa: ASSPSGGEQF
j_gene: TRBJ2-7; v_gene: TRBV11-1; d_gene: TRBD2; CDR3aa: ASSLGVLAGFDYEQY
j_gene: TRBJ1-3; v_gene: TRBV9; d_gene: NA; CDR3aa: ASSQQGRPSGNTIY
j_gene: TRBJ1-1; v_gene: TRBV29-1; d_gene: NA; CDR3aa: SSYREEGTEAF
j_gene: TRBJ2-2; v_gene: TRBV12-2; d_gene: NA; CDR3aa: ASRFLLAGTGELF
j_gene: TRBJ2-3; v_gene: TRBV4-3; d_gene: TRBD2; CDR3aa: ASSQGGSGRSTDTQY
j_gene: TRBJ1-3; v_gene: TRBV9; d_gene: TRBD1; CDR3aa: ASSSSGQGVSGNTIY
j_gene: TRBJ2-1; v_gene: TRBV5-5; d_gene: TRBD1; CDR3aa: ASSWTGNNEQF
j_gene: TRBJ2-7; v_gene: TRBV7-2; d_gene: NA; CDR3aa: ASSLGQASSSVEQY
j_gene: TRBJ2-7; v_gene: TRBV28; d_gene: TRBD2; CDR3aa: ASNPGLAGSLYEQY
j_gene: TRBJ2-1; v_gene: TRBV27; d_gene: TRBD2; CDR3aa: ASRLAGGGSSYNEQF
j_gene: TRBJ1-5; v_gene: TRBV30; d_gene: TRBD1; CDR3aa: AWDRGISNQPQH
j_gene: TRBJ1-1; v_gene: TRBV10-3; d_gene: NA; CDR3aa: AISPGTEAF
j_gene: TRBJ1-1; v_gene: TRBV19; d_gene: NA; CDR3aa: ASSIVGAWTEAF
j_gene: TRBJ2-7; v_gene: TRBV5-1; d_gene: TRBD2; CDR3aa: ASSLGGPGLAPSYEQY
j_gene: TRBJ2-1; v_gene: TRBV6-5; d_gene: TRBD2; CDR3aa: ASRGLAGGHNEQF
j_gene: TRBJ2-7; v_gene: TRBV10-3; d_gene: TRBD2; CDR3aa: AVTSGVTYEQY
j_gene: TRBJ1-1; v_gene: TRBV30; d_gene: NA; CDR3aa: AWSDTVNTEAF
j_gene: TRBJ2-5; v_gene: TRBV11-3; d_gene: TRBD1; CDR3aa: ASSLEGTGVETQY
j_gene: TRBJ2-1; v_gene: TRBV14; d_gene: TRBD2; CDR3aa: ASSLAGLYNEQF
j_gene: TRBJ2-1; v_gene: TRBV10-3; d_gene: TRBD2; CDR3aa: AIKGTSGSNEQF
j_gene: TRBJ2-1; v_gene: TRBV27; d_gene: NA; CDR3aa: ASSLGRSLDEQF
j_gene: TRBJ1-4; v_gene: TRBV7-2; d_gene: NA; CDR3aa: ASSLVGGRNNEKLF
j_gene: TRBJ2-5; v_gene: TRBV9; d_gene: TRBD2; CDR3aa: ASSVEASGQETQY
j_gene: TRBJ1-1; v_gene: TRBV6-5; d_gene: NA; CDR3aa: ASSHNIGGEAF
j_gene: TRBJ2-1; v_gene: TRBV7-2; d_gene: TRBD2; CDR3aa: ASSLIGGGSEQF
j_gene: TRBJ1-1; v_gene: TRBV28; d_gene: NA; CDR3aa: ASILHTEAF
j_gene: TRBJ2-1; v_gene: TRBV9; d_gene: TRBD2; CDR3aa: ASSGSSGLYNEQF
j_gene: TRBJ2-7; v_gene: TRBV27; d_gene: NA; CDR3aa: ASSPGELWSYEQY
j_gene: TRBJ1-1; v_gene: TRBV28; d_gene: NA; CDR3aa: ASSPPSPREAF
j_gene: TRBJ2-1; v_gene: TRBV30; d_gene: NA; CDR3aa: AWSGGQGFMDEQF
j_gene: TRBJ1-1; v_gene: TRBV4-1; d_gene: NA; CDR3aa: ASSQDRRNTEAF
j_gene: TRBJ2-1; v_gene: TRBV2; d_gene: NA; CDR3aa: ASSESYSRNEQF
j_gene: TRBJ1-2; v_gene: TRBV29-1; d_gene: NA; CDR3aa: SVEDSRGYT
j_gene: TRBJ2-5; v_gene: TRBV11-3; d_gene: NA; CDR3aa: ASSFMDSQETQY
j_gene: TRBJ1-2; v_gene: TRBV7-3; d_gene: TRBD1; CDR3aa: ASSRDRGGYGYT
j_gene: TRBJ2-7; v_gene: TRBV9; d_gene: NA; CDR3aa: ASSVDGQMDEQY
j_gene: TRBJ2-1; v_gene: TRBV4-1; d_gene: TRBD2; CDR3aa: ASSPRLAGYEQF
j_gene: TRBJ2-5; v_gene: TRBV29-1; d_gene: TRBD2; CDR3aa: SVPGGPGETQY
j_gene: TRBJ2-1; v_gene: TRBV28; d_gene: NA; CDR3aa: ASRPLGDSNEQF
j_gene: TRBJ2-7; v_gene: TRBV11-3; d_gene: TRBD2; CDR3aa: ASSLDPEREVLLDEQY
j_gene: TRBJ1-2; v_gene: TRBV6-5; d_gene: NA; CDR3aa: ASRAHTGTNYGYT
j_gene: TRBJ2-7; v_gene: TRBV6-5; d_gene: TRBD2; CDR3aa: ASSYSGRAYEQY
j_gene: TRBJ1-4; v_gene: TRBV6-1; d_gene: NA; CDR3aa: ASSELNRVGEKLF